These T cell receptor beta chains were read from a single sample in a study of cytomegalovirus exposure and HLA in healthy donors. Here immunoSEQ multiplex PCR was the method, and the copy in TCRdb shows in-frame clones only, minus some. Of 170,000 or so clones in the sample, under 85% were seen once. The sample consisted of PBMCs. The receptors were sampled from a man aged 50-60 years in good health and CMV-seronegative. The CDR3 runs from the conserved cysteine through the conserved F or W. The D gene is left open where the match is weak. Size tells how often a clone was seen (once, few, many) or the class of an expanded clone, and some rows leave it out.

v_call,clone_size,d_call,j_call,cdr3_nt,cdr3_aa
TRBV7-2,few,.,TRBJ2-2,TGTGCCAGCAGCTTAGCTAGCGGGAACACCGGGGAGCTGTTTTTT,CASSLASGNTGELFF
TRBV28,.,TRBD1,TRBJ2-7,TGTGCCAGCACCGCCGGGACAGCTTCCTACGAGCAGTACTTC,CASTAGTASYEQYF
TRBV27,.,TRBD1,TRBJ1-2,TGTGCCAGCAGTTTTCCCGGGACAGGCTCTTACACCTTC,CASSFPGTGSYTF
TRBV11-3,.,TRBD1,TRBJ2-3,TGTGCCAGCAGCCGAGGGGGCTTTGGAGATACGCAGTATTTT,CASSRGGFGDTQYF
TRBV19,.,TRBD1,TRBJ1-1,TGTGCCAGTAGTATAGGCCGACAGGGGAACACTGAAGCTTTCTTT,CASSIGRQGNTEAFF
TRBV9,.,.,TRBJ1-3,TGTGCCAGCAGCCCACTCGGGGGAAACACCATATATTTT,CASSPLGGNTIYF
TRBV18,.,.,TRBJ1-6,TGTGCCAGCTCACCGGAGGGGTCCCGGTCACCCCTCCACTTT,CASSPEGSRSPLHF
TRBV27,.,TRBD2,TRBJ2-3,TGTGCCAGCAGTCGAAGACTAGCGGGAGGAACAGATACGCAGTATTTT,CASSRRLAGGTDTQYF
TRBV11-2,.,TRBD1,TRBJ1-2,TGTGCCAGCAGCTTAGATCGGTGGCAGGGGGCTAACTATGGCTACACCTTC,CASSLDRWQGANYGYTF
TRBV6-1,.,TRBD2,TRBJ2-1,TGTGCCAGCAGTGGGCGGGGGGCCTCCTACAATGAGCAGTTCTTC,CASSGRGASYNEQFF
TRBV11-1,few,TRBD2,TRBJ2-3,TGTGCCAGCAGCTTTCTAGCGGGGGGATCAGATACGCAGTATTTT,CASSFLAGGSDTQYF
TRBV18,once,.,TRBJ1-2,TGTGCCAGCTCAAATCAGAACTATGGCTACACCTTC,CASSNQNYGYTF
TRBV27,once,TRBD1,TRBJ1-2,TGTGCCAGCAGCCTCATACAGGGGGCGAACTATGGCTACACCTTC,CASSLIQGANYGYTF
TRBV21-1,.,.,TRBJ2-4,TGTGCCAGCAGCAAAGAAAGGGGAGCCAAAAACATTCAGTACTTC,CASSKERGAKNIQYF
TRBV7-2,.,TRBD1,TRBJ2-7,TGTGCCAGCAGCTCCCAGACAGGGGTCTCCGAGCAGTACTTC,CASSSQTGVSEQYF
TRBV7-9,.,TRBD2,TRBJ2-7,TGTTCCAGCAGCCGAACCCCCGGGACTAGAGGGAACGAGCAGTACTTC,CSSSRTPGTRGNEQYF